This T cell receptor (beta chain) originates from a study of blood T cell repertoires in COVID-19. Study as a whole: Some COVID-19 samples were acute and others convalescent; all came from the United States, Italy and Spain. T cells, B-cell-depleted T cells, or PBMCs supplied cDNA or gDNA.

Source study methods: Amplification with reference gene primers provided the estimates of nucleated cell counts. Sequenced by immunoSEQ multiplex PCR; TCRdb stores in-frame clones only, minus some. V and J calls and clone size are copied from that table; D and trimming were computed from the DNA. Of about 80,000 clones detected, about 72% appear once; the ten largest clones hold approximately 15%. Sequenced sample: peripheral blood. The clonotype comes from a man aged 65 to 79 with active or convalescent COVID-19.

Here the CDR3 reads CATKIRIYMNTEAFF. CDR3 DNA: TGTGCCACCAAAATCAGGATTTACATGAACACTGAAGCTTTCTTT. The rearrangement uses TRBV6-4 and TRBJ1-1, with unresolved D. Germline values: CDR1 MRHNA, CDR2 SNTAGT. Trimming shortened V by 10 bases and J by 0 bases, and 18 bases separated the two germline ends. The CDR3 runs to 15 residues.